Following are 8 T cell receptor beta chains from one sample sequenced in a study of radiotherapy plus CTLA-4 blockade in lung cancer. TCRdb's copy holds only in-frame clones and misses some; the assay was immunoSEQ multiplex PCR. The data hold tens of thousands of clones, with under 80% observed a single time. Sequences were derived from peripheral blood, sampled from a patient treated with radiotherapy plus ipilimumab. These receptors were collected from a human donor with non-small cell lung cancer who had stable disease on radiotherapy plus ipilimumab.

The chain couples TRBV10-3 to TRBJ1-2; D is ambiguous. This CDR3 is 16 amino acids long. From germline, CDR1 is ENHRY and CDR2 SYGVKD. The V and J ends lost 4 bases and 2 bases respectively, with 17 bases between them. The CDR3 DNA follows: TGTGCCATCAGTGTGCTGCTTGACACTCCGAACTATGGCTACACCTTC. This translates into CAISVLLDTPNYGYTF.

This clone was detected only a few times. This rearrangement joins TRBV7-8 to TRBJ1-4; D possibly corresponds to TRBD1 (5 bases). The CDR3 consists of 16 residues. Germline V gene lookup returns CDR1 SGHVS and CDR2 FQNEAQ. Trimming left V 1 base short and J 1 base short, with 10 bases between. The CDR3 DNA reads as TGTGCCAGCAGCTTAGGATTGGGGCGAACTAATGAAAAACTGTTTTTT. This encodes CASSLGLGRTNEKLFF.

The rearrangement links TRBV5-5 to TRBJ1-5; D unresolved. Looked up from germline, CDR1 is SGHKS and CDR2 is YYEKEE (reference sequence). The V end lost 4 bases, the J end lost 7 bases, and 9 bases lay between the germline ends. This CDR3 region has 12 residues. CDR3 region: CASSPPGQPQHF. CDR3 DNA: TGTGCCAGCAGCCCTCCGGGGCAGCCCCAGCATTTT. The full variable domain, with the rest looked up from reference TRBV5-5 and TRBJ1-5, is DAGVTQSPTHLIKTRGQQVTLRCSPISGHKSVSWYQQVLGQGPQFIFQYYEKEERGRGNFPDRFSARQFPNYSSELNVNALLLGDSALYLCASSPPGQPQHFGDGTRLSIL.

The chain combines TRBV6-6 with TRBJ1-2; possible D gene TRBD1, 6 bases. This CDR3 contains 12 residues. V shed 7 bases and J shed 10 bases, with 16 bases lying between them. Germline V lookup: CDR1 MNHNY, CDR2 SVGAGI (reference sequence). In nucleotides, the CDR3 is TGTGCCAGCACCGAGGGGGACAAGACCTACACCTTC. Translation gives CASTEGDKTYTF.

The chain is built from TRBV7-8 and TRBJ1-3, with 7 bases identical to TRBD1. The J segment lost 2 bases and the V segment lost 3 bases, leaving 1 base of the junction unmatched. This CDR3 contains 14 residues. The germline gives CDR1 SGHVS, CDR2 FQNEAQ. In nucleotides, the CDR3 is TGTGCCAGCAGCTTCAGGGGGGCTGGAAACACCATATATTTT. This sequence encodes CASSFRGAGNTIYF. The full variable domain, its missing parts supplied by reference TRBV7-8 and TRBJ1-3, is GAGVSQSPRYKVAKRGQDVALRCDPISGHVSLFWYQQALGQGPEFLTYFQNEAQLDKSGLPSDRFFAERPEGSVSTLKIQRTQQEDSAVYLCASSFRGAGNTIYFGEGSWLTVV.

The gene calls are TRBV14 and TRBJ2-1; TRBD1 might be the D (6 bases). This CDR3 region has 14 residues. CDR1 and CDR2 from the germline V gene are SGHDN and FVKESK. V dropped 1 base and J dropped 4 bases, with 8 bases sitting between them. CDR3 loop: CASSQGDTYNEQFF. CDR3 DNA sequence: TGTGCCAGCAGCCAAGGGGACACGTACAATGAGCAGTTCTTC.

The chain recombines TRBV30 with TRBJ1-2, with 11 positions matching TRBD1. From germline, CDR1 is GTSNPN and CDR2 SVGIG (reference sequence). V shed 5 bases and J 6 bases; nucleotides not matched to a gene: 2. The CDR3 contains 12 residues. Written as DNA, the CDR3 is TGTGCCTGGGTGGACAGGGGGCATGGCTACACCTTC. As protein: CAWVDRGHGYTF.

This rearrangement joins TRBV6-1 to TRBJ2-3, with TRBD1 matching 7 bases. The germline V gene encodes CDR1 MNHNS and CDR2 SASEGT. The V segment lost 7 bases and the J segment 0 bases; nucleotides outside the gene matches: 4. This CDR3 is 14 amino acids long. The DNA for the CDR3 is TGTGCCAGCAAACAGGGGTGGAGCACAGATACGCAGTATTTT. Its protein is CASKQGWSTDTQYF.